The 27 T cell receptor beta chains presented below share a single source sample, sequenced in a study of shared T cell receptors in the human thymus. The method was immunoSEQ multiplex PCR; TCRdb's version includes in-frame clones alone and lacks a portion of them. The sample holds about 660,000 clones, roughly 90% seen once. Separately, the same data were catalogued under a study of human thymus T cells.

The sequenced material came from thymocytes. The receptors here all came from a boy less than two years old with a congenital heart defect.

The chain uses TRBV6-1 and TRBJ2-7; 7 bases agree with TRBD1. J was trimmed by 4 bases and V by 2 bases; bases with no gene match: 11. The germline V gene encodes CDR1 MNHNS and CDR2 SASEGT. The CDR3 covers 16 residues. CDR3 nucleotides: TGTGCCAGCAGTGAAATCCCGGGACAGAGTACTTACGAGCAGTACTTC. It encodes CASSEIPGQSTYEQYF.

The chain carries TRBV11-2 and TRBJ2-7; 11 bases map to TRBD2. J was trimmed by 2 bases and V by 5 bases; bases with no gene match: 11. The CDR3 has 17 amino acids. CDR1 SGHAT and CDR2 FQNNGV come from the germline V gene. The CDR3 DNA follows: TGTGCCAGCAGCATTTTCAGGACGACTAGCGGGGCCTACGAGCAGTACTTC. Its translation: CASSIFRTTSGAYEQYF.

This chain connects TRBV6-1 to TRBJ2-2, with 7 bases matching TRBD1. Germline V gene lookup returns CDR1 MNHNS and CDR2 SASEGT. V was clipped by 6 bases and J by 6 bases; unmatched bases: 7. The CDR3 runs to 14 residues. Here the CDR3 DNA reads TGTGCCAGCAGGGGGCAGGGGGACGCCGGGGAGCTGTTTTTT. Its translation is CASRGQGDAGELFF.

This chain uses TRBV2 with TRBJ2-3; 7 bases match TRBD2. Germline CDR1 and CDR2: SNHLY and FYNNEI. This CDR3 contains 14 residues. The junction had 6 bases not matched to a gene; V was cut back by 7 bases and J by 2 bases. CDR3: CASIPSGITDTQYF. CDR3 in DNA: TGTGCCAGCATCCCCAGCGGGATCACAGATACGCAGTATTTT.

V and J are TRBV10-3 and TRBJ2-3, with unresolved D. CDR3 length equals 14 residues. Germline loops: CDR1 ENHRY, CDR2 SYGVKD. The V end was cut by 10 bases, the J end by 1 base, with 15 bases between. CDR3 sequence (DNA): TGTGCCACCATGCGTCCGGTTCGCACAGATACGCAGTATTTT. Its protein is CATMRPVRTDTQYF.

The rearrangement uses TRBV29-1 and TRBJ1-1; 10 positions agree with TRBD1. V lost 7 bases, J lost 1 base, and 6 bases stayed unmatched. CDR3 length equals 14 residues. Per the germline V gene, CDR1 is SQVTM and CDR2 is ANQGSEA. CDR3 coding DNA: TGCAGCGCCAGACGGGACAGGGGGAACACTGAAGCTTTCTTT. Encoded protein: CSARRDRGNTEAFF.

This sequence joins TRBV6-1 and TRBJ2-5; TRBD1 might be the D (5 bases). The ends were cut back, 10 bases at V and 1 base at J, with 13 bases in the middle. Germline lookup yields CDR1 MNHNS and CDR2 SASEGT. This CDR3 has 13 residues. CDR3 sequence reads: CAIRRVGQETQYF. CDR3 sequence (DNA): TGTGCCATCCGCAGGGTAGGCCAAGAGACCCAGTACTTC.

The rearrangement uses TRBV6-4 and TRBJ2-1; 11 bases align to TRBD2. CDR1 and CDR2 from the germline V gene are MRHNA and SNTAGT. The trim removed 6 bases at V and 9 bases at J, leaving 16 bases unmatched. CDR3 length: 17 amino acids. The CDR3 region has the DNA TGTGCCAGCAGCCGGTTAGCGGGAGGGCCGCTAAGCAGTGAGCAGTTCTTC. The encoded protein is CASSRLAGGPLSSEQFF.

This clone has a single count. The V call is TRBV29-1, the J call TRBJ1-4; TRBD1 matches at 9 bases. Germline loops: CDR1 SQVTM, CDR2 ANQGSEA. The CDR3 runs to 14 residues. V trimming: 6 bases; J trimming: 3 bases; junction bases outside the gene matches: 5. The CDR3 loop is CSVRDRVSNEKLFF. As DNA, the CDR3 is TGCAGCGTCCGGGACAGGGTATCTAATGAAAAACTGTTTTTT.

The CDR3 spells CASQGWREGGDEQFF. In DNA form, the CDR3 reads TGCGCCAGCCAAGGGTGGCGGGAGGGCGGTGATGAGCAGTTCTTC. The chain carries TRBV5-1 and TRBJ2-1; TRBD2 aligns across 9 bases. The CDR3 has 15 residues. The junction had 13 bases not matched to a gene; V was cut back by 7 bases and J by 8 bases. The germline V gene encodes CDR1 SGHRS and CDR2 YFSETQ.

This chain connects TRBV28 to TRBJ2-7; perhaps TRBD2 as D (5 bases). Germline V gives CDR1 MDHEN, CDR2 SYDVKM. The CDR3 is made up of 13 amino acids. The germline V and J ends were trimmed by 7 bases and 3 bases, with 13 bases remaining between them. The DNA of the CDR3 is TGTGCCAGCACCCGGGGTTCCTACTACGAGCAGTACTTC. Translated, it gives CASTRGSYYEQYF.

This chain joins TRBV15 and TRBJ2-5; 10 bases fit TRBD2. Trimming cost V 1 base and J 5 bases; bases outside gene matches: 7. Germline CDR1 LNHNV, CDR2 YYDKDF (reference sequence). The CDR3 is 16 amino acids. The CDR3 reads CATSRAPAGGWETQYF. The CDR3 DNA is TGTGCCACCAGCAGAGCCCCAGCGGGAGGGTGGGAGACCCAGTACTTC.

The chain carries TRBV28 and TRBJ2-5; D perhaps matches TRBD1 (5 bases). Germline values: CDR1 MDHEN, CDR2 SYDVKM. This CDR3 region has 16 residues. V gave up 7 bases and J gave up 4 bases, with 22 bases separating them. CDR3: CASNLTWGQGGETQYF. CDR3 coding DNA: TGTGCCAGCAATCTCACTTGGGGCCAGGGTGGAGAGACCCAGTACTTC. Combining the CDR3 with reference TRBV28 and TRBJ2-5 gives the whole variable domain DVKVTQSSRYLVKRTGEKVFLECVQDMDHENMFWYRQDPGLGLRLIYFSYDVKMKEKGDIPEGYSVSREKKERFSLILESASTNQTSMYLCASNLTWGQGGETQYFGPGTRLLVL.

The chain carries TRBV28 and TRBJ1-1; D unresolved. The length of the CDR3 is 13 residues. Germline V lookup: CDR1 MDHEN, CDR2 SYDVKM. The V and J ends lost 3 bases and 1 base respectively, with 6 bases between them. The CDR3 bases are TGTGCCAGCAGTTTGGTCGGGAACACTGAAGCTTTCTTT. Translating gives CASSLVGNTEAFF.

This sequence joins TRBV5-6 and TRBJ1-2; possible D gene TRBD1, 5 bases. The germline gives CDR1 SGHDT, CDR2 YYEEEE. The CDR3 extends over 13 amino acids. The V end was cut by 0 bases, the J end by 8 bases, with 11 bases between. Here the CDR3 DNA reads TGTGCCAGCAGCTTGGACAGGTCGGGCGGCTACACCTTC. Translated, it gives CASSLDRSGGYTF.

This clone was counted only a few times. The V and J genes are TRBV19 and TRBJ2-1, with D uncertain. The CDR3 length is 11 residues. The V end lost 5 bases, the J end lost 5 bases, and 4 bases lay between the germline ends. Per the germline V gene, CDR1 is LNHDA and CDR2 is SQIVND (reference sequence). The CDR3 DNA follows: TGTGCCAGTAGTCCTCACAATGAGCAGTTCTTC. Translation: CASSPHNEQFF.

This clone has only one observation. The chain carries TRBV27 and TRBJ1-2, with D possibly matching TRBD1 (5 bases). Germline loops: CDR1 MNHEY, CDR2 SMNVEV (reference sequence). The V end lost 4 bases, the J end lost 2 bases, and 11 bases lay between the germline ends. CDR3 length: 14 amino acids. The DNA of the CDR3 is TGTGCCAGCAGTTGTACGGGGGGAAACTATGGCTACACCTTC. Protein: CASSCTGGNYGYTF.

V and J are TRBV28 and TRBJ2-3; D is possibly TRBD1 (6 bases). Germline V gene lookup returns CDR1 MDHEN and CDR2 SYDVKM. Trimming took off 4 bases at V and 8 bases at J, with 7 bases between the two ends. The CDR3 spans 11 residues. CDR3 DNA sequence: TGTGCCAGCAGTTGGGGGCGTACGCAGTATTTT. Translated, it gives CASSWGRTQYF. The full variable domain, completed using reference TRBV28 and TRBJ2-3, is DVKVTQSSRYLVKRTGEKVFLECVQDMDHENMFWYRQDPGLGLRLIYFSYDVKMKEKGDIPEGYSVSREKKERFSLILESASTNQTSMYLCASSWGRTQYFGPGTRLTVL.

The rearrangement joins TRBV11-1 to TRBJ1-1; D might be TRBD1 (5 bases). There are 13 residues in the CDR3. Germline assignment: CDR1 SGHAT and CDR2 FQDESV (reference sequence). V shed 8 bases and J shed 1 base, with 11 bases lying between them. CDR3: CASRGHSNTEAFF. The CDR3 coding sequence is TGTGCCAGCCGAGGACACTCGAACACTGAAGCTTTCTTT.

V gene TRBV29-1 combines with J gene TRBJ2-5, with 12 bases that match TRBD2. The CDR3 sequence is 15 residues long. Germline values: CDR1 SQVTM, CDR2 ANQGSEA. Trimming took 7 bases from V and 4 from J; bases not matched to a gene: 10. The CDR3 region has the DNA TGCAGCGCCAACCCGGGACTAGCGGGTAGAGAGACCCAGTACTTC. It is translated as CSANPGLAGRETQYF.

This clone was counted only a few times. The V call is TRBV19, the J call TRBJ1-4, with no clear D. The CDR3 sequence is 17 residues long. CDR1 is LNHDA and CDR2 is SQIVND in the germline V gene (reference sequence). V lost 5 bases to trimming and J lost 8 bases, with 24 bases between them. CDR3 sequence: CASSPPRDSGLKEKLFF. The CDR3 DNA reads as TGTGCCAGTAGTCCCCCCCGGGATTCGGGGTTAAAAGAAAAACTGTTTTTT.

The chain carries TRBV29-1 and TRBJ1-5; 8 bases are shared with TRBD1. Germline V CDR1 and CDR2: SQVTM, ANQGSEA. V lost 7 bases, J lost 5 bases, and 7 bases stayed unmatched. The CDR3 has 13 amino acids. This chain's CDR3 is CSAEVGQDQPQHF. The CDR3 nucleotides are TGCAGCGCCGAGGTGGGACAGGATCAGCCCCAGCATTTT.

The chain carries TRBV5-8 and TRBJ2-7; TRBD2 is a possible D gene (5 bases). There are 14 residues in the CDR3. The germline CDR1 and CDR2 sequences are SGHTS and YDEGEE. Trimming took off 0 bases at V and 7 bases at J, with 14 bases between the two ends. This CDR3 is CASSLVTSTLEQYF. CDR3 nucleotide sequence: TGTGCCAGCAGCTTGGTCACTAGTACCCTGGAGCAGTACTTC.

The genes are TRBV9 and TRBJ2-1; 10 bases agree with TRBD2. V gave up 0 bases and J gave up 6 bases; unmatched junction bases: 6. Germline values: CDR1 SGDLS, CDR2 YYNGEE. This CDR3 is 16 amino acids long. The CDR3 nucleotides are TGTGCCAGCAGCGTAGCGCCTAGCGGGAGCCCCAATGAGCAGTTCTTC. It specifies CASSVAPSGSPNEQFF.

The chain couples TRBV6-6 to TRBJ1-1; 7 nucleotides match TRBD1. Trimming took 6 bases from V and 6 from J; bases not matched to a gene: 7. The CDR3 is 13 residues long. The V gene's germline CDR1 is MNHNY and CDR2 SVGAGI (reference sequence). In DNA, the CDR3 is TGTGCCAGCAGGCCGAAGGGGGCCCCTGAAGCTTTCTTT. Translation gives CASRPKGAPEAFF.

In DNA form, the CDR3 reads TGCAGCGTTCACAGGGGGAACTCCTACGAGCAGTACTTC. This translates into CSVHRGNSYEQYF. V is TRBV29-1 and J is TRBJ2-7; the match to TRBD1 covers 8 bases. The CDR3 is 13 residues long. In germline, CDR1 is SQVTM, CDR2 ANQGSEA. V trimming: 5 bases; J trimming: 0 bases; junction bases outside the gene matches: 3.

With regard to this clone: Sequence at one end of the junction differs from germline and may be a read error. The V call is TRBV5-1, the J call TRBJ2-6, with D possibly being TRBD1 (5 bases). The germline CDR1 and CDR2 sequences are SGHRS and YFSETQ. This CDR3 is 13 amino acids long. The CDR3: CASRGSGANVLNF. The CDR3 nucleotides are TGCGCCAGCAGGGGGTCTGGGGCCAACGTCCTGAATTTC.